The clone carrying this TCR beta chain was recorded once. CDR1 is SQVTM, CDR2 ANQGSEA, per germline. This CDR3 has 14 residues. V lost 4 bases and J 1 base, leaving 13 bases between the germline ends. The sample belongs to a study of blood T cell repertoires in COVID-19. Study background: The United States, Italy and Spain provided the acute and convalescent COVID-19 samples. PBMCs, B-cell-depleted T cells, or T cells provided the cDNA or gDNA that made up the material.

Authors' analysis steps: Amplification of reference gene primers was used by the study to estimate nucleated cell counts. The data were produced by immunoSEQ multiplex PCR, yet TCRdb's version contains in-frame clones alone and is incomplete. V and J calls plus clone size are reproduced from that table; the DNA served to infer D and trimming. The table lists around 190,000 clones, under 90% of them singletons. The V call is TRBV29-1, the J call TRBJ1-1; D might be TRBD1 (6 bases). The TCR sequence derives from a man between 60 and 75 years old with acute or convalescent COVID-19. The sequenced material came from peripheral blood. DNA of the CDR3: TGCAGCGTTGCGGGGGGGGACACGAACACTGAAGCTTTCTTT. It is translated as CSVAGGDTNTEAFF.